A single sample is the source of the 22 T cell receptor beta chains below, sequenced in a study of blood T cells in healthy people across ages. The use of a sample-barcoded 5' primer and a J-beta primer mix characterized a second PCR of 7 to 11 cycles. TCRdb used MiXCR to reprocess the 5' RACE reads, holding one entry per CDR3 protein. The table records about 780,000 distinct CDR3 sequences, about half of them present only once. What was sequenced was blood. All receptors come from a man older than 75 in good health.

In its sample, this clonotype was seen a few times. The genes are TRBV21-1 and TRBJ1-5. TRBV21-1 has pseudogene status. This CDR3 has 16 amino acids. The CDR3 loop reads CASSNQTVLSPQPQHF. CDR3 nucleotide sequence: TGTGCCAGCAGCAATCAAACAGTTCTGAGCCCTCAGCCCCAGCATTTT.

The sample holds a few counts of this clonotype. The CDR3 sequence: CASQVTSGANVLTF. The CDR3 bases are TGTGCCAGCCAGGTGACTTCTGGGGCCAACGTCCTGACTTTC. The V gene is TRBV3-1, the J gene TRBJ2-6; D ambiguous. Germline V CDR1 and CDR2: LGHDT, YNNKEL (reference sequence). The length of the CDR3 is 14 residues. With 8 bases removed from V and 1 base from J, the gap between germline ends came to 9 bases.

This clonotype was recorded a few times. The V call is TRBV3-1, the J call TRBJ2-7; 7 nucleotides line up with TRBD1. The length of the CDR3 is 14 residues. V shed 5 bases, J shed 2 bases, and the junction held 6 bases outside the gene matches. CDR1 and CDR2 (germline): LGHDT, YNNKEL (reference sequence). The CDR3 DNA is TGTGCCAGCAGCGGTCGGACAGGACCCTACGAGCAGTACTTC. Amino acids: CASSGRTGPYEQYF.

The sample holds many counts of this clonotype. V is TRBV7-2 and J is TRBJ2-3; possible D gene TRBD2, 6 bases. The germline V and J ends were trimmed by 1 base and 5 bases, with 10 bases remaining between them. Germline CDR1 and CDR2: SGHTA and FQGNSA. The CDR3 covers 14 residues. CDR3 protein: CASSLGDSRDTQYF. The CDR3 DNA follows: TGTGCCAGCAGCTTAGGGGACTCGAGAGATACGCAGTATTTT.

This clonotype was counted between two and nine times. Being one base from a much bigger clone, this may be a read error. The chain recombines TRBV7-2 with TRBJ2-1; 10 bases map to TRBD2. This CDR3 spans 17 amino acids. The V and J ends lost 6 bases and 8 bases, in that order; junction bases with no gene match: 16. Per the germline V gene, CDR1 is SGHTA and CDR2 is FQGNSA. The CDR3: CASSPEDASGSWDEQFF. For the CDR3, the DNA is TGTGCCAGCAGTCCTGAGGATGCTAGCGGGAGCTGGGATGAGCAGTTCTTC.

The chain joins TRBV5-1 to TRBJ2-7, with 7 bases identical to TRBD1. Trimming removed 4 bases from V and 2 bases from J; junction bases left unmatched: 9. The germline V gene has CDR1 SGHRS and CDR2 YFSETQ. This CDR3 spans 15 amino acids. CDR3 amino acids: CASSRRQGGPYEQYF. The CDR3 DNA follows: TGCGCCAGCAGCCGTCGACAGGGCGGTCCCTACGAGCAGTACTTC.

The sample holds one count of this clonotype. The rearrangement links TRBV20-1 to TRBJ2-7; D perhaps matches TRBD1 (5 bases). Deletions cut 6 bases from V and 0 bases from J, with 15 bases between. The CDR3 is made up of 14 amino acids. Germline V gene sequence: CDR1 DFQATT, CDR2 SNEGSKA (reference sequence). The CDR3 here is CSADTGYNSYEQYF. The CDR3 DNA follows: TGCAGTGCGGACACAGGTTACAACTCCTACGAGCAGTACTTC.

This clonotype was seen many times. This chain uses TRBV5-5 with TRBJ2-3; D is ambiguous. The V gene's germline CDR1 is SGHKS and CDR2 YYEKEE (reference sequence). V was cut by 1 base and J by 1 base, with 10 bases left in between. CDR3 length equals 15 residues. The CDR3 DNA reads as TGTGCCAGCAGCTTGTGGCCAACGCGCACAGATACGCAGTATTTT. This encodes CASSLWPTRTDTQYF. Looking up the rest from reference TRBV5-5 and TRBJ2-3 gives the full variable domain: DAGVTQSPTHLIKTRGQQVTLRCSPISGHKSVSWYQQVLGQGPQFIFQYYEKEERGRGNFPDRFSARQFPNYSSELNVNALLLGDSALYLCASSLWPTRTDTQYFGPGTRLTVL.

The CDR3 here is CASSPRQGSGEQYF. The CDR3 DNA sequence: TGTGCCAGCAGTCCCAGACAGGGGTCGGGTGAGCAGTACTTC. This chain links TRBV27 with TRBJ2-5, with 8 bases aligning to TRBD1. This CDR3 contains 14 residues. Germline V gene lookup returns CDR1 MNHEY and CDR2 SMNVEV (reference sequence). With V trimmed by 5 bases and J by 11 bases, 13 bases remained unmatched.

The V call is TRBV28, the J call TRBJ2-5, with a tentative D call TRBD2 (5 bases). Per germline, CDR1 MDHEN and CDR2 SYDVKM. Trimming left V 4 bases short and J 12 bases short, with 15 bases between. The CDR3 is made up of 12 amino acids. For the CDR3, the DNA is TGTGCCAGCAGTTCTGCCGTAGGGCGGGAGTACTTC. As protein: CASSSAVGREYF. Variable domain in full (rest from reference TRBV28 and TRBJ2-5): DVKVTQSSRYLVKRTGEKVFLECVQDMDHENMFWYRQDPGLGLRLIYFSYDVKMKEKGDIPEGYSVSREKKERFSLILESASTNQTSMYLCASSSAVGREYFGPGTRLLVL.

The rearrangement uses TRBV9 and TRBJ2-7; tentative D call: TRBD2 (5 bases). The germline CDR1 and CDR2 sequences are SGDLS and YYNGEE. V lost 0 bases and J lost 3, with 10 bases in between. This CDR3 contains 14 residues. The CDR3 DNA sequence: TGTGCCAGCAGCGTAGAAGCTAGCAGCTACGAGCAGTACTTC. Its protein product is CASSVEASSYEQYF.

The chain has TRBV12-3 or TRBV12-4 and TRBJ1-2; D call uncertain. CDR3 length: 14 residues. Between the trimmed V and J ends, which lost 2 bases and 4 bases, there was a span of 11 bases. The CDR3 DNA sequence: TGTGCCAGCAGTTTAACGGAGCAACCCTATGGCTACACCTTC. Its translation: CASSLTEQPYGYTF.

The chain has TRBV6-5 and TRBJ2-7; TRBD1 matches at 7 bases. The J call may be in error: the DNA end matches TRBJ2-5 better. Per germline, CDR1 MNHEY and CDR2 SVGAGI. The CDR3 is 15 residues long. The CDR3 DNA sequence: TGTGCCAGCAGTTACACAGGGGCGGTAGCGGAGACCCAGTACTTC. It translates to CASSYTGAVAETQYF.

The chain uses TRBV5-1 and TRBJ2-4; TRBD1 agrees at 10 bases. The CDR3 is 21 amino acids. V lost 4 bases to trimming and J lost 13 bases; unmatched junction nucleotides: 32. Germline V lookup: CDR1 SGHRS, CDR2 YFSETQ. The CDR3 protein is CASSVGAMRQGASGILREQYF. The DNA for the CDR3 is TGCGCCAGCAGCGTTGGAGCTATGCGACAGGGGGCAAGCGGGATTCTCAGAGAGCAGTACTTC.

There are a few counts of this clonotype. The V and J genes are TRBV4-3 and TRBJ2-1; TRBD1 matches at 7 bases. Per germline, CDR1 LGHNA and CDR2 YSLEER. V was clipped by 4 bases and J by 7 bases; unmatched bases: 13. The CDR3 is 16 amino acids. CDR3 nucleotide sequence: TGCGCCAGCAGCCTAGGCCGGGACAGCGGTATGAATGAGCAGTTCTTC. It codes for CASSLGRDSGMNEQFF.

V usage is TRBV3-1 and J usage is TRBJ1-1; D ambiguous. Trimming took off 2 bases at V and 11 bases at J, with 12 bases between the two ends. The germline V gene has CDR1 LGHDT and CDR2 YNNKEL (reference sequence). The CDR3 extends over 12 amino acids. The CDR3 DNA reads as TGTGCCAGCAGCCAACGAGGAGCGAGGGCTTTCTTT. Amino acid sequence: CASSQRGARAFF.

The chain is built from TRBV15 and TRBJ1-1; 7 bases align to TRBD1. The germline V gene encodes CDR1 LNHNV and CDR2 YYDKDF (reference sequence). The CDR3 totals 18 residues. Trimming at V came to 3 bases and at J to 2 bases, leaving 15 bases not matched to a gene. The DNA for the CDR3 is TGTGCCACCAGCAGGGCCTGGGACAGTAGATCACTAAACACTGAAGCTTTCTTT. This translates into CATSRAWDSRSLNTEAFF.

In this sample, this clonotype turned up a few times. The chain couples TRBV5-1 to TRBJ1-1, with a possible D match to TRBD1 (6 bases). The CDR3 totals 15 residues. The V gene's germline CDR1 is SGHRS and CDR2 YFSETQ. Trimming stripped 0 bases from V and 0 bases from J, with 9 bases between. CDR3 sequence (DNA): TGCGCCAGCAGCTTGGCCGACAGGCTGAACACTGAAGCTTTCTTT. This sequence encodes CASSLADRLNTEAFF.

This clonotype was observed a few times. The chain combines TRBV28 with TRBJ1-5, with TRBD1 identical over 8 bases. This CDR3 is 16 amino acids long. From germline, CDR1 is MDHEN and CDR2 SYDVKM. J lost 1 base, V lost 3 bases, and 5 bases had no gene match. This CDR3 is CASSFVGDRSNQPQHF. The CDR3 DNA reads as TGTGCCAGCAGTTTTGTAGGGGACAGGAGCAATCAGCCCCAGCATTTT.

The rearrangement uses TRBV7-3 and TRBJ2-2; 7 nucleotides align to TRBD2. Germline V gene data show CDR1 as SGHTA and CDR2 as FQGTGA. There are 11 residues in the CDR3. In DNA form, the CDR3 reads TGTGCAAGCGGGGTCACCGGGGAGCTGTTTTTT. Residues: CASGVTGELFF. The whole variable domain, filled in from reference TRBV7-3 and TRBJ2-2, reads GAGVSQTPSNKVTEKGKYVELRCDPISGHTALYWYRQSLGQGPEFLIYFQGTGAADDSGLPNDRFFAVRPEGSVSTLKIQRTERGDSAVYLCASGVTGELFFGEGSRLTVL.

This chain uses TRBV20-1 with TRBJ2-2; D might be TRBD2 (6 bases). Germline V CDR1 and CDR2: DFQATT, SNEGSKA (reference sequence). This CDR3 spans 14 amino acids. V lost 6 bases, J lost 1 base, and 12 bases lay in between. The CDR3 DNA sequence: TGCAGTGCGCGGACTACAGTGAACACCGGGGAGCTGTTTTTT. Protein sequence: CSARTTVNTGELFF.

CDR3 sequence (DNA): TGTGCCAGCAGCGTAGTGGGGGCAGATACGCAGTATTTT. Its protein product is CASSVVGADTQYF. V usage is TRBV9 and J usage is TRBJ2-3; tentatively, D is TRBD1 or TRBD2 (5 bases each). CDR3 length: 13 residues. The germline V gene encodes CDR1 SGDLS and CDR2 YYNGEE. The V end lost 0 bases, the J end lost 4 bases, and 6 bases lay between the germline ends.